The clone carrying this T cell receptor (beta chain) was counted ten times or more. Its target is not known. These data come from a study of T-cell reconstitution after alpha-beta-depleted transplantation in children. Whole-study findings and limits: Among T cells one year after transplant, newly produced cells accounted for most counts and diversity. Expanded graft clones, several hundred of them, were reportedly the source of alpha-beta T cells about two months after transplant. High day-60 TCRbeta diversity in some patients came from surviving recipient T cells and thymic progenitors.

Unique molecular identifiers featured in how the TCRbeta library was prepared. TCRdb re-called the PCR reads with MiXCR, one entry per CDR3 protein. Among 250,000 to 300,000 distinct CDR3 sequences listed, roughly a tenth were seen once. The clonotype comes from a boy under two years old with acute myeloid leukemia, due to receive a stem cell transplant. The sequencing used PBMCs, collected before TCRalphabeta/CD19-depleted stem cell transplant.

CDR3 amino acids: CASSPRAMGRHSPLHF. The CDR3 DNA reads TGTGCCAGCAGCCCTAGGGCTATGGGAAGGCATTCACCCCTCCACTTT. V is TRBV14 and J is TRBJ1-6; D remains ambiguous. Germline loops: CDR1 SGHDN, CDR2 FVKESK. V was pared by 4 bases and J by 8 bases, with 18 bases between. This CDR3 comprises 16 residues.